The sequence of this T cell receptor (beta chain) was determined in a study of control samples from healthy donors and cancer patients. The CDR3 has 15 residues. Germline CDR1 and CDR2: SGHAT and FQNNGV. The junction had 5 bases not matched to a gene; V was cut back by 5 bases and J by 5 bases. The repertoire was sequenced with immunoSEQ multiplex PCR; TCRdb's copy has only in-frame clones and lacks some. The sample contains around 95,000 clones, 85% of which appear only once. The specimen sequenced was blood. This clonotype originated in a man aged 25 to 45 in good health. The chain combines TRBV11-2 with TRBJ1-6, with TRBD1 matching 8 bases. The CDR3 DNA sequence: TGTGCCAGCAGCATTGACAGGGGTGATAATTCACCCCTCCACTTT. It encodes CASSIDRGDNSPLHF. Full variable domain (remainder filled in from reference TRBV11-2 and TRBJ1-6): EAGVAQSPRYKIIEKRQSVAFWCNPISGHATLYWYQQILGQGPKLLIQFQNNGVVDDSQLPKDRFSAERLKGVDSTLKIQPAKLEDSAVYLCASSIDRGDNSPLHFGNGTRLTVT.